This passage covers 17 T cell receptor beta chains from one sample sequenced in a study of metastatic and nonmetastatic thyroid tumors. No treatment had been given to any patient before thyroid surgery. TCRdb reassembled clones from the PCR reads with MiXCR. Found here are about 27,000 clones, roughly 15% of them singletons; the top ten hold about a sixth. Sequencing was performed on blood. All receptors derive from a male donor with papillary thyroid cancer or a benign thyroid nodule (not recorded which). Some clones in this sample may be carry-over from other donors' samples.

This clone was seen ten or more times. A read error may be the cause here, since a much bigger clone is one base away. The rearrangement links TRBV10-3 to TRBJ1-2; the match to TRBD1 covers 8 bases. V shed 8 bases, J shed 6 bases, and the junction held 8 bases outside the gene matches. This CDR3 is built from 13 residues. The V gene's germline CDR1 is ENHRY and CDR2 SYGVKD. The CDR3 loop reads CAIRAQGVNGYTF. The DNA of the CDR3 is TGTGCCATCCGTGCACAGGGGGTAAATGGCTACACCTTC.

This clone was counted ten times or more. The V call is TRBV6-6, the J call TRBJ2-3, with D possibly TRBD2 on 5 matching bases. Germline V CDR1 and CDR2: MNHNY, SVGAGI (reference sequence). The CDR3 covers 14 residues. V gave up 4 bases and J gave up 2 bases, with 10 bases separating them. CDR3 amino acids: CASSLPGDTDTQYF. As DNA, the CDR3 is TGTGCCAGCAGTTTGCCCGGGGACACAGATACGCAGTATTTT.

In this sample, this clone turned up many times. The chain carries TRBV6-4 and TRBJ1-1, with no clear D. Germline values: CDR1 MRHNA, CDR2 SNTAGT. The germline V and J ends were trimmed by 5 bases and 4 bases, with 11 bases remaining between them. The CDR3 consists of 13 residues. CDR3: CASSRFDGTEAFF. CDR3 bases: TGTGCCAGCAGTCGTTTCGACGGCACTGAAGCTTTCTTT.

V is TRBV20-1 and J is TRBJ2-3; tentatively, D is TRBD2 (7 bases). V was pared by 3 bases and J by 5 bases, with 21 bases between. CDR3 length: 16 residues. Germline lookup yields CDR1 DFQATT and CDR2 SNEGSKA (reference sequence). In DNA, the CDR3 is TGCAGTGCTAGGCCCCAGGTTGGGGGCGGGAGAGATACGCAGTATTTT. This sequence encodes CSARPQVGGGRDTQYF.

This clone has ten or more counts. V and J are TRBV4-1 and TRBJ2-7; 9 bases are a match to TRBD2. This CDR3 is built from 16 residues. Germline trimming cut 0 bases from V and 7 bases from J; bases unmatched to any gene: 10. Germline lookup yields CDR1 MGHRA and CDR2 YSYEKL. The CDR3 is CASSQDPAGGFWEQYF. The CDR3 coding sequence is TGCGCCAGCAGCCAAGATCCGGCGGGGGGGTTTTGGGAGCAGTACTTC.

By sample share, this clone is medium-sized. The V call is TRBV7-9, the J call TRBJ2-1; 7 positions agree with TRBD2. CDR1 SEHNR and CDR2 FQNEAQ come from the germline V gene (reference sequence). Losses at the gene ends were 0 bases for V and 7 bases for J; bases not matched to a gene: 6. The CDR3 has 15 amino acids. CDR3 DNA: TGTGCCAGCAGCTTAGCCCTAGCGGCAACTAATGAGCAGTTCTTC. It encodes CASSLALAATNEQFF.

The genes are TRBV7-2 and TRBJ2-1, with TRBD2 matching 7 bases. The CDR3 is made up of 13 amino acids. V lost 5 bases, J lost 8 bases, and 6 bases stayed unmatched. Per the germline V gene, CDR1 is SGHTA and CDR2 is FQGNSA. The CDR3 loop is CASSALGGYEQFF. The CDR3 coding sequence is TGTGCCAGCAGCGCACTGGGGGGGTATGAGCAGTTCTTC.

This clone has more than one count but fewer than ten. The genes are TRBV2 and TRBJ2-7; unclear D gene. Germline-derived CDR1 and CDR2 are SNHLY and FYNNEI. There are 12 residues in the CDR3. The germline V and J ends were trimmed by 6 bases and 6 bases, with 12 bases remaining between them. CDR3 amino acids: CASRVDQAEQYF. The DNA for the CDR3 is TGTGCCAGCAGGGTTGATCAGGCCGAGCAGTACTTC.

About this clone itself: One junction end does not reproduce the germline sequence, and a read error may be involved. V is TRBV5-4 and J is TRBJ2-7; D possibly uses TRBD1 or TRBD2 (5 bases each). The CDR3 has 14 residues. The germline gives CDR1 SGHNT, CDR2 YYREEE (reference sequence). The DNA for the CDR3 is TGTGCCAGCAGCTTGGTCGAGGGCCGGGGCGAGCAGCACTTC. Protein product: CASSLVEGRGEQHF.

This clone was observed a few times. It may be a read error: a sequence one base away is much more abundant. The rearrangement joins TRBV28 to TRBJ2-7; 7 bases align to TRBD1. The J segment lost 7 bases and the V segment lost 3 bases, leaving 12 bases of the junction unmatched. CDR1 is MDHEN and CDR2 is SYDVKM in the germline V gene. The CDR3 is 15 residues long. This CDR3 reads CASSFSSTGNDEQYF. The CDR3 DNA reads TGTGCCAGCAGTTTCAGCTCGACAGGGAACGATGAGCAGTACTTC.

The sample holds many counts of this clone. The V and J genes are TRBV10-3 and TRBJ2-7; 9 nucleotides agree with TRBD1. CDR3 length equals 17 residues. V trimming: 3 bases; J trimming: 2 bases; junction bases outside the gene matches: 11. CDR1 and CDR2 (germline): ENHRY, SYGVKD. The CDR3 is CAISEGVPGQGAYEQYF. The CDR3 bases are TGTGCCATCAGTGAAGGGGTACCGGGACAGGGAGCCTACGAGCAGTACTTC.

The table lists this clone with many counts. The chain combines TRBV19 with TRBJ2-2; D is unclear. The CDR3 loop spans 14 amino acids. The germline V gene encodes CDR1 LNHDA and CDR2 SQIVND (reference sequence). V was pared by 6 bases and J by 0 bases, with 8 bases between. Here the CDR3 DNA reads TGTGCCAGTAGGGTGGTTCCGAACACCGGGGAGCTGTTTTTT. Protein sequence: CASRVVPNTGELFF. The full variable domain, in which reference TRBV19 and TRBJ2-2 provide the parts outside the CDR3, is DGGITQSPKYLFRKEGQNVTLSCEQNLNHDAMYWYRQDPGQGLRLIYYSQIVNDFQKGDIAEGYSVSREKKESFPLTVTSAQKNPTAFYLCASRVVPNTGELFFGEGSRLTVL.

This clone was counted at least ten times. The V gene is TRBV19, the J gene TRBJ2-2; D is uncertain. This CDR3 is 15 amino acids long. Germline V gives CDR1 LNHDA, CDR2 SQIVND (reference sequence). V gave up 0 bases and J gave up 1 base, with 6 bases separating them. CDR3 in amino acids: CASSIETQNTGELFF. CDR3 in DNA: TGTGCCAGTAGTATAGAGACCCAGAACACCGGGGAGCTGTTTTTT.

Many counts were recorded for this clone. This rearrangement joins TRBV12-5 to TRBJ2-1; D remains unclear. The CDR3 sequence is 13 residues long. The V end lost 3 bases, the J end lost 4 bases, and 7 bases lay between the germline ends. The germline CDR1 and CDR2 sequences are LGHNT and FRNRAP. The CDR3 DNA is TGTGCTAGTGGTTTCGACACTTACAATGAGCAGTTCTTC. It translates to CASGFDTYNEQFF.

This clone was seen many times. The CDR3 DNA follows: TGTGCCAGCAATAACCGGGACTCCCAAAGATCGAACACTGAAGCTTTCTTT. Amino acid sequence: CASNNRDSQRSNTEAFF. The chain links TRBV2 to TRBJ1-1, with D possibly being TRBD1 (5 bases). Germline CDR1 is SNHLY and CDR2 is FYNNEI. The CDR3 runs 17 residues. Trimming took 7 bases from V and 1 from J, leaving 22 bases between them.

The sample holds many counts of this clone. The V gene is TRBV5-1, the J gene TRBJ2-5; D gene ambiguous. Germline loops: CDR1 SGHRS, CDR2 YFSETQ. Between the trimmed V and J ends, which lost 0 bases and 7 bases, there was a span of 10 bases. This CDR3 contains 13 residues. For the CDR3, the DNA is TGCGCCAGCAGCTTGGAGGGCTATGCGACCCAGTACTTC. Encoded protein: CASSLEGYATQYF. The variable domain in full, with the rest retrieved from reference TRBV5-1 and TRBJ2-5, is KAGVTQTPRYLIKTRGQQVTLSCSPISGHRSVSWYQQTPGQGLQFLFEYFSETQRNKGNFPGRFSGRQFSNSRSEMNVSTLELGDSALYLCASSLEGYATQYFGPGTRLLVL.

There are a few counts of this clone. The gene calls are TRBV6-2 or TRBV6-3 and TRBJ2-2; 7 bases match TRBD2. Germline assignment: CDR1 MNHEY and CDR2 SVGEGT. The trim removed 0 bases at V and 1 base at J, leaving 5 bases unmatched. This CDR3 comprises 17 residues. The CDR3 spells CASSYSGGGVNTGELFF. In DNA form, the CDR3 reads TGTGCCAGCAGTTACTCGGGCGGGGGAGTGAACACCGGGGAGCTGTTTTTT.